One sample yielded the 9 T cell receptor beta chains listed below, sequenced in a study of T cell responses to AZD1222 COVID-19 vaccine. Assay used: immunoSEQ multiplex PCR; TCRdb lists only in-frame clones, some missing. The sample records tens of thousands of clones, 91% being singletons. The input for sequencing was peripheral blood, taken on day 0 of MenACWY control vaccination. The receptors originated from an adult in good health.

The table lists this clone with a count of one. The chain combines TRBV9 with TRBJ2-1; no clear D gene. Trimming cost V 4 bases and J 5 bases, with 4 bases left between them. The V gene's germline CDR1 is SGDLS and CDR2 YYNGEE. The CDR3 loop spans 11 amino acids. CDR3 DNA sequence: TGTGCCAGCAGCACACACAATGAGCAGTTCTTC. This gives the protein CASSTHNEQFF.

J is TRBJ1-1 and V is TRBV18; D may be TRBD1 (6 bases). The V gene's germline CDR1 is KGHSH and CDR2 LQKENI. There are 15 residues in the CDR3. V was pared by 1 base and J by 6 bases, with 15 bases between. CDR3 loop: CASSPQNTGIPEAFF. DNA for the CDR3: TGTGCCAGCTCACCACAGAACACAGGGATCCCTGAAGCTTTCTTT. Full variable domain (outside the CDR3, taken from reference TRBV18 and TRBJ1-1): NAGVMQNPRHLVRRRGQEARLRCSPMKGHSHVYWYRQLPEEGLKFMVYLQKENIIDESGMPKERFSAEFPKEGPSILRIQQVVRGDSAAYFCASSPQNTGIPEAFFGQGTRLTVV.

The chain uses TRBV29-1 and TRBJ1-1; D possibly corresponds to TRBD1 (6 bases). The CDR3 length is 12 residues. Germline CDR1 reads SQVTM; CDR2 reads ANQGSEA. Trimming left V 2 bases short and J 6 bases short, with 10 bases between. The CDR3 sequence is CSVEKQGPEAFF. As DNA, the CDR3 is TGCAGCGTTGAAAAACAGGGCCCTGAAGCTTTCTTT.

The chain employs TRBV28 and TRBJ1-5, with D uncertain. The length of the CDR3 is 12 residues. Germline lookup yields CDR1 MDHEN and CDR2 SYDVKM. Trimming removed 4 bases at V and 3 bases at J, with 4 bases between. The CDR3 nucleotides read TGTGCCAGCAGTTCCCTCAATCAGCCCCAGCATTTT. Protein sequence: CASSSLNQPQHF.

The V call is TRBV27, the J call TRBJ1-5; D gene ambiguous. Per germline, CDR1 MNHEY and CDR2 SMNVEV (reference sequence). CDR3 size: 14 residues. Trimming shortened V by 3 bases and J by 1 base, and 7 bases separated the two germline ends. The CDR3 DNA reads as TGTGCCAGCAGTTTTGGGATGAGCAATCAGCCCCAGCATTTT. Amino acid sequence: CASSFGMSNQPQHF.

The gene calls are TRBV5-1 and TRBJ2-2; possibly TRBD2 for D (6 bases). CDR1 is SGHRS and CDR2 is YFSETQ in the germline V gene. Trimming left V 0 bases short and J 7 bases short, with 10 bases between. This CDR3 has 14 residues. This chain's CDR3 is CASSLDTAGGELFF. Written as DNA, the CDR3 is TGCGCCAGCAGCTTGGATACAGCGGGCGGGGAGCTGTTTTTT.

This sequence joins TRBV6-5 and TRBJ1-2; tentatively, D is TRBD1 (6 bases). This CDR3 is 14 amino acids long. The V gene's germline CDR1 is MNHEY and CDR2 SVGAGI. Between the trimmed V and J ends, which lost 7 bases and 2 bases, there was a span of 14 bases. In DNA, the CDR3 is TGTGCCAGCAATTCAGTGGGGGGCAACTATGGCTACACCTTC. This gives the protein CASNSVGGNYGYTF.

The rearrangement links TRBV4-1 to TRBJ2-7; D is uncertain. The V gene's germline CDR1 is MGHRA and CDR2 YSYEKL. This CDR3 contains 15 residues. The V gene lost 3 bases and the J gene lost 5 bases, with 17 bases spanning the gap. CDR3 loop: CASSHTAGVYDEQYF. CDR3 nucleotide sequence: TGCGCCAGCAGCCATACGGCAGGAGTCTATGACGAGCAGTACTTC.

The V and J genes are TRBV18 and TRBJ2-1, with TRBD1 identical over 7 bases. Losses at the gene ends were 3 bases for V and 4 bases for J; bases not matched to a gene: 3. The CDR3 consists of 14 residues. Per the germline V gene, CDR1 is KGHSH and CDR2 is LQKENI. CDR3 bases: TGTGCCAGCTCACCCTCGACAGGGTACAATGAGCAGTTCTTC. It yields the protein CASSPSTGYNEQFF.